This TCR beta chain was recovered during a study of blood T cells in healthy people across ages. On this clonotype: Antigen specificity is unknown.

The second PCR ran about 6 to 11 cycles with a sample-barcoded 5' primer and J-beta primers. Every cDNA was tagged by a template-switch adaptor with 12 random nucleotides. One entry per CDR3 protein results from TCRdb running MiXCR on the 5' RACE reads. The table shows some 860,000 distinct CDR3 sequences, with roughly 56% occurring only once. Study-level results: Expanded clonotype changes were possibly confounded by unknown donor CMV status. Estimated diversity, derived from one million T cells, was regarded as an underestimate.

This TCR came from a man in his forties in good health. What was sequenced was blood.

Written as DNA, the CDR3 is TGTGCCAGCAGCCTAATACCGGGACCCACTCCGGGCCGCACAGATACGCAGTATTTT. Translating it yields CASSLIPGPTPGRTDTQYF. This chain links TRBV4-2 with TRBJ2-3; TRBD1 or TRBD2 may be the D gene (5 bases each). This CDR3 has 19 amino acids. CDR1 LGHNA and CDR2 YNFKEQ come from the germline V gene. The V gene lost 4 bases and the J gene lost 1 base, with 24 bases spanning the gap.